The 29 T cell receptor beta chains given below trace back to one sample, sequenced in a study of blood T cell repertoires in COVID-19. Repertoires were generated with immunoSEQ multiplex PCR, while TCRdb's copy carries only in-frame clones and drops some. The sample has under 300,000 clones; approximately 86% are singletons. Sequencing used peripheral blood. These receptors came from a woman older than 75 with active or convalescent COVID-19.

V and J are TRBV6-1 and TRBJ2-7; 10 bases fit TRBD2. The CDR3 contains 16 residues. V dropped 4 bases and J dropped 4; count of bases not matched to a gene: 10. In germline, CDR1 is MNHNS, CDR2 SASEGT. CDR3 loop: CASSGLAGARGYEQYF. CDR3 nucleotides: TGTGCCAGCAGTGGGCTAGCGGGGGCCAGGGGGTACGAGCAGTACTTC.

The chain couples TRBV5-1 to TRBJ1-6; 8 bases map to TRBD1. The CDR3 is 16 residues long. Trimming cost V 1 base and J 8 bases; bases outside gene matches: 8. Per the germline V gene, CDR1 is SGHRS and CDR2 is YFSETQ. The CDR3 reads CASSLTGGFTDSPLHF. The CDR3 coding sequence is TGCGCCAGCAGCTTGACAGGGGGATTCACTGATTCACCCCTCCACTTT.

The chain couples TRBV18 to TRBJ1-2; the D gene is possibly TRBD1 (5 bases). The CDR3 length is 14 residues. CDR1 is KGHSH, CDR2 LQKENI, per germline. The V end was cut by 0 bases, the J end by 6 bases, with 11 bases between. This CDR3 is CASSPPTVPHGYTF. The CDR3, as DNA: TGTGCCAGCTCACCACCGACAGTCCCTCATGGCTACACCTTC.

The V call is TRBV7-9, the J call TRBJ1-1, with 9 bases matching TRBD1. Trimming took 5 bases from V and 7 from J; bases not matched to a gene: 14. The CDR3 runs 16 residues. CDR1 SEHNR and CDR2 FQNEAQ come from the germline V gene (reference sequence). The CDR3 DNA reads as TGTGCCAGCAGCCTAGGGACAGGGAATTTGATCGGTGAAGCTTTCTTT. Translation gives CASSLGTGNLIGEAFF. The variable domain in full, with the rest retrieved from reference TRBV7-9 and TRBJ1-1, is DTGVSQNPRHKITKRGQNVTFRCDPISEHNRLYWYRQTLGQGPEFLTYFQNEAQLEKSRLLSDRFSAERPKGSFSTLEIQRTEQGDSAMYLCASSLGTGNLIGEAFFGQGTRLTVV.

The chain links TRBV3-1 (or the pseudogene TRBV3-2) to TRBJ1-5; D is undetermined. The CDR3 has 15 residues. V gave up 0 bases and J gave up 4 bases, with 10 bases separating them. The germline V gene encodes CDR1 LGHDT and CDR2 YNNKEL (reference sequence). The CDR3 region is CASSQDAGTNQPQHF. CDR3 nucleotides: TGTGCCAGCAGCCAAGATGCGGGAACGAATCAGCCCCAGCATTTT.

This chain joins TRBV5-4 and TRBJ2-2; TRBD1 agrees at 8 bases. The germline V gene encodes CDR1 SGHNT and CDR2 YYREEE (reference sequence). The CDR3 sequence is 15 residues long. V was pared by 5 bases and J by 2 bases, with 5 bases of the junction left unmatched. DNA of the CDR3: TGTGCCAGCAGGCCTGGACAGGGAAACACCGGGGAGCTGTTTTTT. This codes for CASRPGQGNTGELFF.

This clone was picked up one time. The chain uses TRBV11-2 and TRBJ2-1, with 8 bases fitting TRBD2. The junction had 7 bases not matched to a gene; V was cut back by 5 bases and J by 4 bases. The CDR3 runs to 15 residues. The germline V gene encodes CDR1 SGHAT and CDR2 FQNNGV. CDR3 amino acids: CASSPLAGHYNEQFF. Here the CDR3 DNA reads TGTGCCAGCAGCCCCTTAGCGGGACATTACAATGAGCAGTTCTTC.

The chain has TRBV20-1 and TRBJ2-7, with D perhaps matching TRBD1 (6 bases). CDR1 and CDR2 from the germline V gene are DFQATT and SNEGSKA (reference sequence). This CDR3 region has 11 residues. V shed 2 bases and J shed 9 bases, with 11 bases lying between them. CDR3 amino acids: CSARIGQSQYF. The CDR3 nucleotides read TGCAGTGCTAGAATCGGACAGTCGCAGTACTTC.

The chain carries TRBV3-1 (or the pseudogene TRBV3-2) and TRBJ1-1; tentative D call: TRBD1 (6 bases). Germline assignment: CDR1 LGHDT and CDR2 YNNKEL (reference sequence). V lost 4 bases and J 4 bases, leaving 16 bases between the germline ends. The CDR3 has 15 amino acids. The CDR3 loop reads CASSRDSGVGTEAFF. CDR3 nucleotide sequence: TGTGCCAGCAGCCGAGACTCAGGGGTGGGCACTGAAGCTTTCTTT.

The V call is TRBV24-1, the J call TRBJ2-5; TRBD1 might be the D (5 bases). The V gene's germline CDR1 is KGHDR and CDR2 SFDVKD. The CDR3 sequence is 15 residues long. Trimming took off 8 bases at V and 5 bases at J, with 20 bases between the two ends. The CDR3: CATTGAGSSGETQYF. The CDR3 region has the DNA TGTGCCACCACTGGGGCCGGATCCTCGGGCGAGACCCAGTACTTC.

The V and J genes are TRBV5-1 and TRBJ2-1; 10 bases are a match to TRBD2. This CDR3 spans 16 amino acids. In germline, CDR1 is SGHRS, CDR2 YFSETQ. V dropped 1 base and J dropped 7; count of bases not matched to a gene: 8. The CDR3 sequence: CASSLTSGTLLNEQFF. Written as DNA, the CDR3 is TGCGCCAGCAGCTTGACTAGCGGGACCCTATTGAATGAGCAGTTCTTC. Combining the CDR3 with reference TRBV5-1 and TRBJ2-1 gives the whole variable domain KAGVTQTPRYLIKTRGQQVTLSCSPISGHRSVSWYQQTPGQGLQFLFEYFSETQRNKGNFPGRFSGRQFSNSRSEMNVSTLELGDSALYLCASSLTSGTLLNEQFFGPGTRLTVL.

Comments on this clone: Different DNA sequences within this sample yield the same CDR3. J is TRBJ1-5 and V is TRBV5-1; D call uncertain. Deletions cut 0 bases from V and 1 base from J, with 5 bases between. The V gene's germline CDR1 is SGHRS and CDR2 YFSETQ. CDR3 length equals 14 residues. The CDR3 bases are TGCGCCAGCAGCTTGGGGCAGAGCAATCAGCCCCAGCATTTT. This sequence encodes CASSLGQSNQPQHF.

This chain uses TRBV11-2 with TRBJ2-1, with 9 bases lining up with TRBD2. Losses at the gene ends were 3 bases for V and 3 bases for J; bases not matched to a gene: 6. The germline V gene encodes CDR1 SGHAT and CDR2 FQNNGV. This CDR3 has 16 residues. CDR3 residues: CASSFIAGALYNEQFF. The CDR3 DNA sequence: TGTGCCAGCAGCTTCATAGCGGGAGCCCTCTACAATGAGCAGTTCTTC.

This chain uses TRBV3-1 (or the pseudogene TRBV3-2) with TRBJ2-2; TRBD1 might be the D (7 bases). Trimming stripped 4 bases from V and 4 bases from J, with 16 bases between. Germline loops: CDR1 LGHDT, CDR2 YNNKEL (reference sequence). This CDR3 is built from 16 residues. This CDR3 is CASSLQGGGSTGELFF. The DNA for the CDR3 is TGTGCCAGCAGCCTCCAGGGGGGTGGGAGCACCGGGGAGCTGTTTTTT.

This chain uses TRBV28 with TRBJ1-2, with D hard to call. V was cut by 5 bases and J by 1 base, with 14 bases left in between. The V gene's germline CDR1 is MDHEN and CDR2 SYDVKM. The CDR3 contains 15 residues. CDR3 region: CASSLGSILNYGYTF. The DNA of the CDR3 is TGTGCCAGCAGTCTAGGGAGTATTCTTAACTATGGCTACACCTTC.

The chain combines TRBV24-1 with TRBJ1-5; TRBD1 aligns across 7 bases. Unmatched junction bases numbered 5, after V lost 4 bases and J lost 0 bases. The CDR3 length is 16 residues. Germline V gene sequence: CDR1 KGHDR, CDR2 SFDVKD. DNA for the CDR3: TGTGCCACCAGTGACCGACAGGGTGGTAGCAATCAGCCCCAGCATTTT. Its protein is CATSDRQGGSNQPQHF.

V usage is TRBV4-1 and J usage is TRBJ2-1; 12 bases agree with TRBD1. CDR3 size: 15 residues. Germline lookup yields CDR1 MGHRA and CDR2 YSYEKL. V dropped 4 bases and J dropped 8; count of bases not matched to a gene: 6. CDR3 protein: CASSLGTGGWDEQFF. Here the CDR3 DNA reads TGCGCCAGCAGCCTAGGGACAGGGGGCTGGGATGAGCAGTTCTTC.

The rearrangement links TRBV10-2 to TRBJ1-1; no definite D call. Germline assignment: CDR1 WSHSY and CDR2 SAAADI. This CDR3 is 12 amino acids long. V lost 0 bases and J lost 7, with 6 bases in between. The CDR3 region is CASSESVYEAFF. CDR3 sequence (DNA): TGCGCCAGCAGTGAGTCGGTCTATGAAGCTTTCTTT.

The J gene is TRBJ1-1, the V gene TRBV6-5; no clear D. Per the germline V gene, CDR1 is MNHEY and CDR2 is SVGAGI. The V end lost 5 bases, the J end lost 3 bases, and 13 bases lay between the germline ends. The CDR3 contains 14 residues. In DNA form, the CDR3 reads TGTGCCAGCAGTAAATACAGTGAGTACACTGAAGCTTTCTTT. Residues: CASSKYSEYTEAFF.

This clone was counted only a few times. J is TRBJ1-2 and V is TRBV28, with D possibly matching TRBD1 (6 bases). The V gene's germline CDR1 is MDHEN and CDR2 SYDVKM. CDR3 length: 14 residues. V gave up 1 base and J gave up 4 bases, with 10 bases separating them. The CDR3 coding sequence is TGTGCCAGCAGTTTATTTCAGGGGCGCTATGGCTACACCTTC. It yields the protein CASSLFQGRYGYTF.

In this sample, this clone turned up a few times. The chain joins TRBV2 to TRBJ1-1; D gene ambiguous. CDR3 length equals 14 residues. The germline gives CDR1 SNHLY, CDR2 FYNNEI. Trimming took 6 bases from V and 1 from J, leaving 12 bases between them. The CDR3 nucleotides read TGTGCCAGCAGAAACAGAGACCGGAACACTGAAGCTTTCTTT. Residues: CASRNRDRNTEAFF. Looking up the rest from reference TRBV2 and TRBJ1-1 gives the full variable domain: EPEVTQTPSHQVTQMGQEVILRCVPISNHLYFYWYRQILGQKVEFLVSFYNNEISEKSEIFDDQFSVERPDGSNFTLKIRSTKLEDSAMYFCASRNRDRNTEAFFGQGTRLTVV.

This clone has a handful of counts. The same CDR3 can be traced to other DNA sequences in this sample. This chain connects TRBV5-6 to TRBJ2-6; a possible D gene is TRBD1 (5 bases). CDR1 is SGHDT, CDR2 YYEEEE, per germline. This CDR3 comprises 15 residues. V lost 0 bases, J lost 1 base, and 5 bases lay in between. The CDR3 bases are TGTGCCAGCAGCTTGGGACAGTCTGGGGCCAACGTCCTGACTTTC. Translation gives CASSLGQSGANVLTF.

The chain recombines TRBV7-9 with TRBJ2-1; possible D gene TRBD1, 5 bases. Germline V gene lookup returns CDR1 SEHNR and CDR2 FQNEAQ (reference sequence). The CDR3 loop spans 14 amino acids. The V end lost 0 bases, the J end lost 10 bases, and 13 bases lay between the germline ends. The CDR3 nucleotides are TGTGCCAGCAGCTTAGCTGGGCCCCAGGGCGAGCAGTTCTTC. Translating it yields CASSLAGPQGEQFF.

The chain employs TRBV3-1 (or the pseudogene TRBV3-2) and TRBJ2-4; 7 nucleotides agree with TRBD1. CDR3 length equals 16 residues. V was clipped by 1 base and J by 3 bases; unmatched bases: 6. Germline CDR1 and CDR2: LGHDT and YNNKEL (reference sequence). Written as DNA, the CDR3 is TGTGCCAGCAGCCAAGCAGGGGGTTTCGGCAAAAACATTCAGTACTTC. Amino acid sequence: CASSQAGGFGKNIQYF.

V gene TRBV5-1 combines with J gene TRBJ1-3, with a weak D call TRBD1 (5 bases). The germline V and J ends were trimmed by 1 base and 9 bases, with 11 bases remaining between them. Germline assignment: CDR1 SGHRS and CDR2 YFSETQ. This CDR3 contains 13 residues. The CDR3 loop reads CASSLKLDSTIYF. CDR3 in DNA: TGCGCCAGCAGCTTGAAGCTTGACAGCACCATATATTTT.

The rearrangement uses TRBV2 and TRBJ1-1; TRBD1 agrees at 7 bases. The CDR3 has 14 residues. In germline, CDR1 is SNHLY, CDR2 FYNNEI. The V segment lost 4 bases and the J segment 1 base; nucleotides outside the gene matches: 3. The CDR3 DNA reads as TGTGCCAGCAGTGTAAGGACAGGGAACACTGAAGCTTTCTTT. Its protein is CASSVRTGNTEAFF. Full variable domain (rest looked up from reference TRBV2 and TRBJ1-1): EPEVTQTPSHQVTQMGQEVILRCVPISNHLYFYWYRQILGQKVEFLVSFYNNEISEKSEIFDDQFSVERPDGSNFTLKIRSTKLEDSAMYFCASSVRTGNTEAFFGQGTRLTVV.

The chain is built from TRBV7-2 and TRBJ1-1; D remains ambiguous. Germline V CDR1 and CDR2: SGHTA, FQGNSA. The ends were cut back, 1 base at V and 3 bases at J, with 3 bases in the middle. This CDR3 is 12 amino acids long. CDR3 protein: CASSLDYTEAFF. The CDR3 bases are TGTGCCAGCAGCTTAGACTACACTGAAGCTTTCTTT.

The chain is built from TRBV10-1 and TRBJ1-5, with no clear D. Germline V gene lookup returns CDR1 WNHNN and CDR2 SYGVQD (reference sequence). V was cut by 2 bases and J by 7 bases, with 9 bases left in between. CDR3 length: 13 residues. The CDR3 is CASSEELSQPQHF. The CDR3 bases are TGCGCCAGCAGTGAGGAGTTATCCCAGCCCCAGCATTTT.

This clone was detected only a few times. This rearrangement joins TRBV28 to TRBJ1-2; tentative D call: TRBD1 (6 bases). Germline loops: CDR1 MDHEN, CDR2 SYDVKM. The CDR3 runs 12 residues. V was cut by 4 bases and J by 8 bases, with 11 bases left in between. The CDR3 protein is CASSSTGLGYTF. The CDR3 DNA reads TGTGCCAGCAGTTCAACAGGGTTGGGCTACACCTTC.